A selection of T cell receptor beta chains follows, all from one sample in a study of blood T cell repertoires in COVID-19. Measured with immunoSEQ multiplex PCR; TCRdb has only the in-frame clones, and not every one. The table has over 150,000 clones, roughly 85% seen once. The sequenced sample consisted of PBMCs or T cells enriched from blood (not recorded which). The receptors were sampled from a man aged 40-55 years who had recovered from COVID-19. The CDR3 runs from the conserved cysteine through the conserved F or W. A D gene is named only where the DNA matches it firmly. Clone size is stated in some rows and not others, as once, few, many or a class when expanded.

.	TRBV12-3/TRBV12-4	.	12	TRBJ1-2	CASSQTVGGYTF	TGTGCCAGCAGCCAAACAGTTGGCGGCTACACCTTC
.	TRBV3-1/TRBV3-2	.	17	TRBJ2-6	CASSQAARLSGANVLTF	TGTGCCAGCAGCCAGGCTGCCCGCCTCTCTGGGGCCAACGTCCTGACTTTC
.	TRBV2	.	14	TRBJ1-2	CASKGVFGDYGYTF	TGTGCCAGCAAAGGGGTCTTTGGGGACTATGGCTACACCTTC
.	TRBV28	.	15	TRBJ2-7	CASSYRGISSYEQYF	TGTGCCAGCAGTTACCGAGGGATTAGCTCCTACGAGCAGTACTTC
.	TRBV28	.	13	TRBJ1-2	CASSFGTHAGYTF	TGTGCCAGCAGTTTCGGGACTCACGCTGGCTACACCTTC
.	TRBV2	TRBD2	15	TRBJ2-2	CASSALAGVDGELFF	TGTGCCAGCAGTGCACTAGCGGGAGTTGACGGGGAGCTGTTTTTT
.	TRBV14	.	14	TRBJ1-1	CASSFRQSHTEAFF	TGTGCCAGCAGCTTCCGACAGTCGCACACTGAAGCTTTCTTT
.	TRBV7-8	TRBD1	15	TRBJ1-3	CASSARTGTGNTIYF	TGTGCCAGCAGCGCTCGGACAGGGACTGGAAACACCATATATTTT
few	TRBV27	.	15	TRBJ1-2	CASSPRQGKDFGYTF	TGTGCCAGCAGTCCCCGGCAGGGGAAGGATTTTGGCTACACCTTC
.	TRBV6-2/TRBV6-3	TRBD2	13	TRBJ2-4	CASSYSGRAPQYF	TGTGCCAGCAGTTACAGCGGGAGGGCCCCTCAGTACTTC
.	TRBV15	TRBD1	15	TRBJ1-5	CATSRDGQGDQPQHF	TGTGCCACCAGCAGAGATGGACAGGGGGATCAGCCCCAGCATTTT
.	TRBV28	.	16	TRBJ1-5	CASSLFGGPINQPQHF	TGTGCCAGCAGTTTATTCGGGGGGCCTATCAATCAGCCCCAGCATTTT
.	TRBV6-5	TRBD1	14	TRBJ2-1	CASRGTGGLNEQFF	TGTGCCAGCAGGGGGACAGGGGGCCTGAATGAGCAGTTCTTC
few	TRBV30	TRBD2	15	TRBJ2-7	CAWSVGLAVPYEQYF	TGTGCCTGGAGTGTGGGGCTAGCGGTTCCCTACGAGCAGTACTTC
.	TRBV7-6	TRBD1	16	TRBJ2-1	CASSLGLRTGLDEQFF	TGTGCCAGCAGCTTAGGGCTAAGGACAGGGTTGGATGAGCAGTTCTTC
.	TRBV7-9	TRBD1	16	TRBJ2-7	CASSTAGQGATYEQYF	TGTGCCAGCAGCACAGCGGGACAGGGGGCGACTTACGAGCAGTACTTC
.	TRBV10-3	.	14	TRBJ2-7	CAITDSASSYEQYF	TGTGCCATCACTGATAGCGCGAGCTCCTACGAGCAGTACTTC
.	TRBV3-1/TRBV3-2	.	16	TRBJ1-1	CASSQDRVRAGTEAFF	TGTGCCAGCAGCCAAGACCGGGTTAGGGCGGGCACTGAAGCTTTCTTT
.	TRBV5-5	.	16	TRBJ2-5	CASSFGGYPAQETQYF	TGTGCCAGCAGCTTTGGAGGCTACCCGGCCCAAGAGACCCAGTACTTC
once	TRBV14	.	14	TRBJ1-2	CASSQDLQGYGYTF	TGTGCCAGCAGCCAAGACTTACAGGGCTATGGCTACACCTTC
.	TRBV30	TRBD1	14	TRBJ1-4	CAWSRDREAEKLFF	TGTGCCTGGAGCCGGGACAGGGAGGCTGAAAAACTGTTTTTT
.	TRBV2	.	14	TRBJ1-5	CASSEHREYQPQHF	TGTGCCAGCAGTGAGCACAGGGAGTATCAGCCCCAGCATTTT